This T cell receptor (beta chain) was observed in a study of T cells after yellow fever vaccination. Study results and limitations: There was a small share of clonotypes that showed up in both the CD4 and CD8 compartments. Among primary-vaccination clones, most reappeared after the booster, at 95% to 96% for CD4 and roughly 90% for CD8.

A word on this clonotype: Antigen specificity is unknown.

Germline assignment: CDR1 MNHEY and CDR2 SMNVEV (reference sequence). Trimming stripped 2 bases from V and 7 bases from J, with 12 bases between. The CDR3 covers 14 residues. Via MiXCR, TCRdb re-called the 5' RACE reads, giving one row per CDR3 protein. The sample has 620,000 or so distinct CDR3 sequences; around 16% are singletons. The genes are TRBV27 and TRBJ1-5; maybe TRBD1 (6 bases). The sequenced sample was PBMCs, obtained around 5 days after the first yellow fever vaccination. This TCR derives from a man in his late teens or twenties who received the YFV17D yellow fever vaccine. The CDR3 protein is CASSLVGARQPQHF. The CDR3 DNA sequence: TGTGCCAGCAGTTTAGTGGGGGCACGGCAGCCCCAGCATTTT.